The present T cell receptor (beta chain) was sequenced within a study of T cell changes during pregnancy in multiple sclerosis. The CDR3 extends over 18 amino acids. Germline V CDR1 and CDR2: SEHNR, FQNEAQ (reference sequence). V gave up 4 bases and J gave up 2 bases; unmatched junction bases: 12. Assay used: immunoSEQ multiplex PCR; TCRdb lists only in-frame clones, some missing. The repertoire holds 93,000 or so clones, about 90% seen once, with roughly 0.93% in the top ten. The chain couples TRBV7-9 to TRBJ1-2, with 11 bases aligning to TRBD1. The source is a female donor with multiple sclerosis, enrolled in a pregnancy study. Sequenced material: peripheral blood, taken after pregnancy. CDR3 nucleotides: TGTGCCAGCAGCTCGAACCGGGACAGGGGGTACCGGAACTATGGCTACACCTTC. Encoded protein: CASSSNRDRGYRNYGYTF. The whole variable domain, filled in from reference TRBV7-9 and TRBJ1-2, reads DTGVSQNPRHKITKRGQNVTFRCDPISEHNRLYWYRQTLGQGPEFLTYFQNEAQLEKSRLLSDRFSAERPKGSFSTLEIQRTEQGDSAMYLCASSSNRDRGYRNYGYTFGSGTRLTVV.